These 17 T cell receptor beta chains share one sample of origin, sequenced in a study of chemoradiotherapy in HPV16-positive cancers. TCRdb keeps only in-frame clones here, not all; method: immunoSEQ multiplex PCR. Here the sample spans around 2,100 clones, 86% being singletons. Sequenced here: tumor tissue, sampled from a patient who underwent chemoradiotherapy. Every receptor here comes from a human donor with HPV-associated anogenital cancer.

This sequence joins TRBV6-6 and TRBJ1-4; TRBD1 might be the D (6 bases). Germline-derived CDR1 and CDR2 are MNHNY and SVGAGI (reference sequence). This CDR3 is 16 amino acids long. V lost 7 bases, J lost 2 bases, and 17 bases lay in between. The chain's CDR3 is CASTPMGGGTNEKLFF. CDR3 nucleotide sequence: TGTGCCAGCACCCCCATGGGCGGGGGCACTAATGAAAAACTGTTTTTT.

The chain recombines TRBV4-2 with TRBJ2-1; tentative D call: TRBD2 (7 bases). From germline, CDR1 is LGHNA and CDR2 YNFKEQ. This CDR3 has 11 amino acids. The V end lost 6 bases, the J end lost 9 bases, and 9 bases lay between the germline ends. CDR3 loop: CASRRGAEQFF. The DNA of the CDR3 is TGTGCCAGCAGACGGGGGGCTGAGCAGTTCTTC.

This chain joins TRBV27 and TRBJ2-2, with a possible D match to TRBD1 (6 bases). Germline V gives CDR1 MNHEY, CDR2 SMNVEV (reference sequence). Trimming cost V 6 bases and J 2 bases, with 13 bases left between them. This CDR3 spans 15 amino acids. The CDR3 here is CASRPRGGNTGELFF. DNA for the CDR3: TGTGCCAGCAGACCCCGAGGGGGAAACACCGGGGAGCTGTTTTTT.

A few counts support this clone. V usage is TRBV4-1 and J usage is TRBJ1-2; weak D call: TRBD1 (6 bases). V lost 3 bases to trimming and J lost 1 base, with 21 bases between them. The germline CDR1 and CDR2 sequences are MGHRA and YSYEKL. The CDR3 length is 18 residues. The CDR3 is CASSHPKGVGLGNYGYTF. CDR3 DNA: TGCGCCAGCAGCCATCCAAAGGGGGTAGGGTTGGGTAACTATGGCTACACCTTC.

The V gene is TRBV30, the J gene TRBJ1-2, with D perhaps matching TRBD1 (5 bases). CDR1 and CDR2 (germline): GTSNPN, SVGIG (reference sequence). The CDR3 loop spans 14 amino acids. V shed 2 bases and J shed 8 bases, with 18 bases lying between them. The CDR3 is CAWSSGRGQNGYTF. The CDR3 region has the DNA TGTGCCTGGAGTTCGGGTCGGGGCCAGAACGGCTACACCTTC.

The chain is built from TRBV10-3 and TRBJ2-5, with D perhaps TRBD1 (6 bases). The CDR3 is 13 residues long. Per the germline V gene, CDR1 is ENHRY and CDR2 is SYGVKD. The V gene lost 8 bases and the J gene lost 4 bases, with 14 bases spanning the gap. CDR3 nucleotides: TGTGCCATCGGGGGCCGGGCGGGAGAGACCCAGTACTTC. Its protein is CAIGGRAGETQYF.

This rearrangement joins TRBV9 to TRBJ2-6; 9 bases match TRBD2. J gave up 2 bases and V 5 bases, and 2 bases lay outside the gene matches. The CDR3 has 15 residues. CDR1 is SGDLS, CDR2 YYNGEE, per germline. The DNA of the CDR3 is TGTGCCAGCAGGCGCGGGGGGGCTGGGGCCAACGTCCTGACTTTC. This gives the protein CASRRGGAGANVLTF.

J is TRBJ2-2 and V is TRBV2, with D perhaps matching TRBD1 or TRBD2 (5 bases each). Germline CDR1 SNHLY, CDR2 FYNNEI. The ends were cut back, 6 bases at V and 5 bases at J, with 10 bases in the middle. There are 13 residues in the CDR3. The CDR3 DNA follows: TGTGCCAGCAGGGGGCCGGGGACCGGGGAGCTGTTTTTT. Encoded protein: CASRGPGTGELFF.

The CDR3 here is CASSSSGTGNSPLHF. The CDR3 DNA sequence: TGCGCCAGCAGCTCATCCGGGACAGGGAATTCACCCCTCCACTTT. V is TRBV5-1 and J is TRBJ1-6; 9 bases match TRBD1. This CDR3 spans 15 amino acids. V dropped 3 bases and J dropped 7; count of bases not matched to a gene: 5. Germline loops: CDR1 SGHRS, CDR2 YFSETQ.

This clone is large (0.1 to 1%). The genes are TRBV29-1 and TRBJ2-7; D uncertain. The CDR3 is made up of 15 amino acids. The V end was cut by 0 bases, the J end by 6 bases, with 18 bases between. Germline CDR1 and CDR2: SQVTM and ANQGSEA. This chain's CDR3 is CSVEDRFSPPGEQYF. CDR3 DNA: TGCAGCGTTGAAGATCGTTTCAGCCCCCCAGGCGAGCAGTACTTC.

This clone was detected only a few times. The chain employs TRBV14 and TRBJ1-2, with TRBD1 as a possible D gene (5 bases). The length of the CDR3 is 14 residues. In germline, CDR1 is SGHDN, CDR2 FVKESK. Deletions cut 0 bases from V and 7 bases from J, with 12 bases between. In DNA form, the CDR3 reads TGTGCCAGCAGCCAAGACGCTAGGGGAGGTGGCTACACCTTC. Residues: CASSQDARGGGYTF.

The chain recombines TRBV2 with TRBJ1-4; D call uncertain. Germline V lookup: CDR1 SNHLY, CDR2 FYNNEI. Trimming removed 2 bases at V and 0 bases at J, with 7 bases between. This CDR3 is built from 15 residues. This CDR3 is CASSEWSSTNEKLFF. Written as DNA, the CDR3 is TGTGCCAGCAGTGAATGGTCGTCAACTAATGAAAAACTGTTTTTT.

V usage is TRBV18 and J usage is TRBJ1-2; TRBD1 matches 8 bases. Germline V gene sequence: CDR1 KGHSH, CDR2 LQKENI. The CDR3 contains 14 residues. V was pared by 6 bases and J by 4 bases, with 7 bases of the junction left unmatched. The CDR3 sequence: CASSRDRGPYGYTF. CDR3 bases: TGTGCCAGCTCCCGCGACAGGGGACCCTATGGCTACACCTTC.

J is TRBJ2-1 and V is TRBV2; no clear D. V was clipped by 8 bases and J by 7 bases, with 9 bases between them. This CDR3 spans 11 amino acids. Germline V gene data show CDR1 as SNHLY and CDR2 as FYNNEI. The CDR3 protein is CASAPRNEQFF. As DNA, the CDR3 is TGTGCCAGCGCACCGAGGAATGAGCAGTTCTTC.

J is TRBJ1-2 and V is TRBV5-6, with D possibly being TRBD1 (5 bases). Germline V gene lookup returns CDR1 SGHDT and CDR2 YYEEEE. The CDR3 loop spans 15 amino acids. Trimming left V 0 bases short and J 5 bases short, with 14 bases between. CDR3 in amino acids: CASSLATDSIYGYTF. The CDR3 nucleotides are TGTGCCAGCAGCTTGGCGACAGACAGTATTTATGGCTACACCTTC.

This clone was counted between two and nine times. This sequence joins TRBV5-1 and TRBJ2-5; possibly TRBD1 for D (5 bases). The CDR3 is 15 amino acids. Trimming took 4 bases from V and 4 from J, leaving 17 bases between them. Germline assignment: CDR1 SGHRS and CDR2 YFSETQ. CDR3 sequence: CASSGPRGYRETQYF. DNA of the CDR3: TGCGCCAGCAGCGGTCCAAGGGGATACCGAGAGACCCAGTACTTC. The entire variable domain, with the rest obtained from reference TRBV5-1 and TRBJ2-5, is as follows: KAGVTQTPRYLIKTRGQQVTLSCSPISGHRSVSWYQQTPGQGLQFLFEYFSETQRNKGNFPGRFSGRQFSNSRSEMNVSTLELGDSALYLCASSGPRGYRETQYFGPGTRLLVL.

The chain couples TRBV28 to TRBJ1-2; D gene uncertain. V was pared by 4 bases and J by 3 bases, with 15 bases between. The CDR3 has 15 residues. The germline V gene encodes CDR1 MDHEN and CDR2 SYDVKM. The CDR3 protein is CASSSWSGTHYGYTF. CDR3 bases: TGTGCCAGCAGTTCCTGGTCGGGAACCCACTATGGCTACACCTTC.